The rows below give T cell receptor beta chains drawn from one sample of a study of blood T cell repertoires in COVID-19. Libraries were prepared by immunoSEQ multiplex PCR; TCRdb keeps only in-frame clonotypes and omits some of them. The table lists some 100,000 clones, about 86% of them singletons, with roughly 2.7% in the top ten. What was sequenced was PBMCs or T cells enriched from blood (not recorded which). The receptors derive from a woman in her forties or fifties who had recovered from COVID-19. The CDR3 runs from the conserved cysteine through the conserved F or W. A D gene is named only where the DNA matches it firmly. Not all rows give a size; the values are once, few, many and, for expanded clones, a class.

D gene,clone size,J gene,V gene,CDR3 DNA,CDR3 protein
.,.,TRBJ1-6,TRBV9,TGTGCCAGCAGCGTAGAAGCTCGGAGATCACCCCTCCACTTT,CASSVEARRSPLHF
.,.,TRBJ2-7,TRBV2,TGTGCCAGCAGTGCCAGGGCAGGGGAGCAGTACTTC,CASSARAGEQYF
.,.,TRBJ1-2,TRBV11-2,TGTGCCAGCAGCTTAGACCGTCGGGGTGGCTACACCTTC,CASSLDRRGGYTF
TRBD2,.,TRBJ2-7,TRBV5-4,TGTGCCAGCAGCCTGGGACTAGGCAAAGGCTACGAGCAGTACTTC,CASSLGLGKGYEQYF
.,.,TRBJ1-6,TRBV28,TGTGCCAGTAGTACGGGCTCCTATAATTCACCCCTCCACTTT,CASSTGSYNSPLHF
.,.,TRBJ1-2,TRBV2,TGTGCCAGTTTTCTCCCGGGATACAACGCCGGCTACACCTTC,CASFLPGYNAGYTF
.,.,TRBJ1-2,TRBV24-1,TGTGCCACCAGTGATTTGCTGGCGGATTACTACACCTTC,CATSDLLADYYTF
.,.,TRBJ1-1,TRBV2,TGTGCCAGCAGTGTAATGGGGGGCACTGAAGCTTTCTTT,CASSVMGGTEAFF
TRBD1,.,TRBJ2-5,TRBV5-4,TGTGCCAGCAGCTTGGTTTGGGACAGACAAGAGACCCAGTACTTC,CASSLVWDRQETQYF
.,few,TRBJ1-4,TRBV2,TGTGCCAGCCGCGACAGAGCAACTAATGAAAAACTGTTTTTT,CASRDRATNEKLFF
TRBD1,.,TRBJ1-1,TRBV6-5,TGTGCCAGCAGTTACTCGCAGGGGGTGCTGAACACTGAAGCTTTCTTT,CASSYSQGVLNTEAFF
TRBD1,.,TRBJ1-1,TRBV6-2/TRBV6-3,TGTGCCAGCAGTTACGGGACAGGGAACACTGAAGCTTTCTTT,CASSYGTGNTEAFF
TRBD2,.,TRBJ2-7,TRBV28,TGTGCCAGCCCACCCGGGCGGGAGGGGAGACTGCACGAGCAGTACTTC,CASPPGREGRLHEQYF
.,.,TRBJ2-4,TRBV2,TGTGCCAGCAGTGAATACACCAAAAACATTCAGTACTTC,CASSEYTKNIQYF
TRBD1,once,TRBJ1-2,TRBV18,TGTGCCAGCTCACGCCTGACAGGGGCTTATGACTATGGCTACACCTTC,CASSRLTGAYDYGYTF
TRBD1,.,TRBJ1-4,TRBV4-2,TGTGCCAGCAGCCAAGAAGATGACAGGGGAGGGGAAAAACTGTTTTTT,CASSQEDDRGGEKLFF
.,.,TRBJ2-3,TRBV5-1,TGCGCCAGCAGCTTGGGAGAAAAGGATACGCAGTATTTT,CASSLGEKDTQYF
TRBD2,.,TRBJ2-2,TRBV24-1,TGTGCCACCAGAGGACGGGGGGACGAGACCGGGGAGCTGTTTTTT,CATRGRGDETGELFF
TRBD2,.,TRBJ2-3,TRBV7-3,TGTGCCAGCAGCAAGACTAGCGGGAGTATTACAGATACGCAGTATTTT,CASSKTSGSITDTQYF
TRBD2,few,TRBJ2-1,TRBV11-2,TGTGCCAGCAGCTCTCAACTAGCGGGAGGGCTTTATGAGCAGTTCTTC,CASSSQLAGGLYEQFF
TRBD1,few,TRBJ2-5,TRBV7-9,TGTGCCAGCAGCTTGACCGGGACAGGGATAGAGACCCAGTACTTC,CASSLTGTGIETQYF
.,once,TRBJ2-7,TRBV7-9,TGTGCCAGCAGCTTTGGAGGAGACTACGAGCAGTACTTC,CASSFGGDYEQYF
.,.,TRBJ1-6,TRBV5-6,TGTGCCAGCAGGGTCGGGGGGGCTCGGTCACCCCTCCACTTT,CASRVGGARSPLHF
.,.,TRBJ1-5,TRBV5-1,TGCGCCAGCAGCTTGGAAGGGGCGCAGCAGCCCCAGCATTTT,CASSLEGAQQPQHF
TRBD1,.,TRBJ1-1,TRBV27,TGTGCCAGCAGTAATACAGGGGGGAACACTGAAGCTTTCTTT,CASSNTGGNTEAFF
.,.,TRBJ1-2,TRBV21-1,TGTGCCAGCAGCAAAGCCCTCGGGGGGCATGGCTACACCTTC,CASSKALGGHGYTF
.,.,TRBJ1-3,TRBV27,TGTGCCAGCAGCTCTCTCTCGGCTGGAAACACCATATATTTT,CASSSLSAGNTIYF
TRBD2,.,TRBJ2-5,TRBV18,TGTGCCAGCTCACGTGCACTAGCGGGGGCACAAGAGACCCAGTACTTC,CASSRALAGAQETQYF
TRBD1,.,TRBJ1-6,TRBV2,TGTGCCAGCAGTTCTTTTTTGACAGGGATGTTGGCACCCCTCCACTTT,CASSSFLTGMLAPLHF
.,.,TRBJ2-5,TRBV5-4,TGTGCCAGCAGCTTGGACGTTCGGGAGACCCAGTACTTC,CASSLDVRETQYF
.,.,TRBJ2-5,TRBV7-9,TGTGCCAGCAGCTCCCAAGGGGGGGGTCGGGAGACCCAGTACTTC,CASSSQGGGRETQYF
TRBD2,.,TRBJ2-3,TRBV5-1,TGCGCCAGCAGCTTGGGTCTGAGTCTTACTAGCGGGAGGAATACGCAGTATTTT,CASSLGLSLTSGRNTQYF
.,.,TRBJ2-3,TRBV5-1,TGCGCCAGCAGCTTGGTTTCGGGATCCCTTCAGGATACGCAGTATTTT,CASSLVSGSLQDTQYF
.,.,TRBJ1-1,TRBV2,TGTGCCAGCAGTTCTACAGTGAACACTGAAGCTTTCTTT,CASSSTVNTEAFF
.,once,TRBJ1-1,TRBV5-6,TGTGCCAGCAGCTTGGAGACAGCTCTGAACACTGAAGCTTTCTTT,CASSLETALNTEAFF
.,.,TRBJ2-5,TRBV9,TGTGCCAGCAGCCCCGGACAGTTCCAAGAGACCCAGTACTTC,CASSPGQFQETQYF
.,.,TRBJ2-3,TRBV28,TGTGCCAGCAGTTCCTTCCAGGGCACAGATACGCAGTATTTT,CASSSFQGTDTQYF
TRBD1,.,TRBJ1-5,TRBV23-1,TGCGCCAGCGGGGGGACAGGCGGGTCCGGGTGTAATCAGCCCCAGCATTTT,CASGGTGGSGCNQPQHF
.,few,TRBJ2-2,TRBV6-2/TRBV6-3,TGTGCCAGCAGTTACCAGGAAACCGGGGAGCTGTTTTTT,CASSYQETGELFF
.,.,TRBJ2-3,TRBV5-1,TGCGCCAGCAGCTTGTATCCGGGCACAGATACGCAGTATTTT,CASSLYPGTDTQYF
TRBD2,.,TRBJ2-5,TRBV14,TGTGCCAGCAGCCTGCGCGGGGGGGCTCGAGAGACCCAGTACTTC,CASSLRGGARETQYF
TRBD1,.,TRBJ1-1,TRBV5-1,TGCGCCAGCAGCCTGCAGGGGGGGAACACTGAAGCTTTCTTT,CASSLQGGNTEAFF
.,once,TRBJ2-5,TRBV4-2,TGTGCCAGCAGCCAATCCGGGACTACTGACCAGGGGGAGACCCAGTACTTC,CASSQSGTTDQGETQYF
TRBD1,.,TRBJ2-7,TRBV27,TGTGCCAGCAGAAGACAGGGGGATAGCTCCTACGAGCAGTACTTC,CASRRQGDSSYEQYF
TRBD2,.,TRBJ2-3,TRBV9,TGTGCCAGCAGCGTAGGGGGGATTACTAGCGGGAGATTAGATACGCAGTATTTT,CASSVGGITSGRLDTQYF
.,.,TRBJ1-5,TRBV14,TGTGCCAGCAGCCAAGATGGCAGGTATCGGCAGCCCCAGCATTTT,CASSQDGRYRQPQHF
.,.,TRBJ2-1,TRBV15,TGTGCCACCAGCAGAGGGGGGGTAGCGCGCCGGTTCTTC,CATSRGGVARRFF
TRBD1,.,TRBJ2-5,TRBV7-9,TGTGCCAGCAGCCCGGGACAGCCACAAGAGACCCAGTACTTC,CASSPGQPQETQYF
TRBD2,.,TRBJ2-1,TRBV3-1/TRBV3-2,TGTGCCAGCAGCCAATCGGTGCGGGGGGGTGCACTGGGCGGTGAGCAGTTCTTC,CASSQSVRGGALGGEQFF
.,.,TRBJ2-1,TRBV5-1,TGCGCCAGCAGCCGGGACTACAATGAGCAGTTCTTC,CASSRDYNEQFF
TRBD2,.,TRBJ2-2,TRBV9,TGTGCCAGCAGCGCACCCGGGACTAAGAACACCGGGGAGCTGTTTTTT,CASSAPGTKNTGELFF
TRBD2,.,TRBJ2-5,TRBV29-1,TGCAGGGGGGGGGTTGCGGGTGAGACCCAGTACTTC,CRGGVAGETQYF